The entry below gives a single T cell receptor (beta chain) sequence along with its context. Its antigen is currently unknown. Treatment indicated: approximately nine-day PBMC culture with coronavirus spike peptide pools or control peptides (ViraFEST assay). This sample is part of a study of vaccination and CD4 T cells after COVID-19. CD4+ T cells that had been cultured provided DNA sequenced with the Oncomine TCR Beta short-read assay. TCRdb used MiXCR to reprocess the PCR reads, holding one entry per CDR3 protein. The table shows roughly 16,000 distinct CDR3 sequences, with under 80% occurring only once. The CDR3 spans 16 residues. Germline assignment: CDR1 MNHEY and CDR2 SVGEGT. Losses at the gene ends were 2 bases for V and 0 bases for J; bases not matched to a gene: 3.

Sequenced: CD4+ T cells from blood, cultured in vitro. This TCR came from a human donor who had recovered from COVID-19. This chain uses TRBV6-2 or TRBV6-3 with TRBJ1-5; 8 bases are a match to TRBD1. CDR3 sequence reads: CASSYNRGISNQPQHF. The CDR3 nucleotides read TGTGCCAGCAGTTACAACAGGGGGATTAGCAATCAGCCCCAGCATTTT.